Listed below are T cell receptor beta chains from one sample, sequenced in a study of CXCR3-negative and CXCR3-positive naive CD8 T cells. From its re-call of the 5' RACE reads, TCRdb lists each CDR3 protein once, without DNA. This sample carries approximately 88,000 distinct CDR3 sequences, with around 0.53% going to the ten biggest clones. The source material was naive CXCR3+ CD8+ T cells from blood. All receptors derive from a human donor in good health. Some clones in this sample may be carry-over from other donors' samples. CDR3s include the opening cysteine and the closing phenylalanine or tryptophan.

V gene,J gene,CDR3 protein
TRBV4-1,TRBJ2-1,CASHGVNEQFF
TRBV28,TRBJ2-7,CASATGRSSYEQYF
TRBV30,TRBJ1-6,CAWTGVWGVRNSPLHF
TRBV7-9,TRBJ1-1,CASSRRVPEAFF
TRBV28,TRBJ2-7,CASSLTGTHERYF
TRBV7-2,TRBJ2-3,CASSEQHRFSTDTQYF
TRBV4-2,TRBJ1-5,CASSQERGQPQHF
TRBV29-1,TRBJ1-2,CSVDAGEHLGGYTF
TRBV27,TRBJ2-1,CASSIRLAYGQFF
TRBV5-4,TRBJ2-1,CASSFEGLSNEQFF
TRBV27,TRBJ2-1,CASSLKGSAYNEQFF
TRBV23-1,TRBJ2-5,CASHSVETQYF
TRBV7-7,TRBJ2-5,CASSLAPAPQETQYF
TRBV6-5,TRBJ2-7,CASSPSWGNEQYF
TRBV7-6,TRBJ2-5,CASSLGGGSQETQYF
TRBV5-1,TRBJ2-7,CASGPGDNEQYF
TRBV4-1,TRBJ2-5,CASSQSGDQETQYF
TRBV5-5,TRBJ1-1,CASSHIRDSWAEAFF